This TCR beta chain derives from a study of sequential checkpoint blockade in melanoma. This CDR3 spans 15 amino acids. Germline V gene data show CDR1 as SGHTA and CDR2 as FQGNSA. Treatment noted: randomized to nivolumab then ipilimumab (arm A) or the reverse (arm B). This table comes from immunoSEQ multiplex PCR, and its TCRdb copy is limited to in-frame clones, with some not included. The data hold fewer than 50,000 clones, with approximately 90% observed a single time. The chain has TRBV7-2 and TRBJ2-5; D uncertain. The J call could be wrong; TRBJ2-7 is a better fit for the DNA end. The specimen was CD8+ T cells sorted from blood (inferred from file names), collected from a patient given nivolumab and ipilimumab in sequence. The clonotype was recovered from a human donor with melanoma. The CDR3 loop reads CASSLRDSVVYEQYF. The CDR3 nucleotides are TGTGCCAGCAGCTTAAGAGACTCGGTCGTTTACGAGCAGTACTTC.